This T cell receptor (beta chain) came from a study of OX40 agonist ivuxolimab in advanced cancers. Produced via immunoSEQ multiplex PCR; TCRdb's table is partial and in-frame only. This sample has around 32,000 clones, with around 90% found just once. Germline lookup yields CDR1 SGDLS and CDR2 YYNGEE. Trimming took 1 base from V and 5 from J; bases not matched to a gene: 6. The CDR3 covers 15 residues. The sequence derives from an adult with an advanced solid tumor such as melanoma, head and neck, liver or kidney cancer. The chain recombines TRBV9 with TRBJ2-3; 8 bases map to TRBD2. The specimen comprised CD4+ or CD8+ T cells sorted from blood, sampled in a trial of the OX40 agonist ivuxolimab. In DNA, the CDR3 is TGTGCCAGCAGCGTACCAAGCGGGAGCGGAGATACGCAGTATTTT. This gives the protein CASSVPSGSGDTQYF.